This passage covers 23 T cell receptor beta chains from one sample sequenced in a study of blood T cell repertoires in COVID-19. Generated by immunoSEQ multiplex PCR, the TCRdb table keeps only in-frame clones and is missing some. The profile shows around 460,000 clones, 70% to 90% of them singletons. Sequencing was carried out using peripheral blood. The receptors shown here come from a man aged 18 to 35 with COVID-19, enrolled during active disease.

This clone appeared once. The CDR3 loop reads CASSLRGMGMGEQYF. The CDR3 DNA reads TGTGCCAGCAGTTTACGGGGAATGGGGATGGGCGAGCAGTACTTC. V and J are TRBV27 and TRBJ2-7; D is possibly TRBD2 (5 bases). Germline V gene data show CDR1 as MNHEY and CDR2 as SMNVEV (reference sequence). V shed 2 bases and J shed 6 bases, with 17 bases lying between them. This CDR3 comprises 15 residues.

The chain uses TRBV18 and TRBJ1-5; D not resolved. The CDR3 totals 15 residues. Germline-derived CDR1 and CDR2 are KGHSH and LQKENI. V shed 3 bases and J shed 0 bases, with 9 bases lying between them. The CDR3 region is CASSPLGDSNQPQHF. In DNA form, the CDR3 reads TGTGCCAGCTCACCTCTGGGAGATAGCAATCAGCCCCAGCATTTT.

This clone has just one count. At one end the junction does not follow the germline gene, possibly because of a read error. V is TRBV7-8 and J is TRBJ1-2, with D perhaps matching TRBD1 (6 bases). This CDR3 spans 11 amino acids. Germline CDR1 reads SGHVS; CDR2 reads FQNEAQ. DNA for the CDR3: TGTGCCAGCAGCTTAGCGGGGGCCGAGGACTTC. Translation gives CASSLAGAEDF.

This rearrangement joins TRBV5-1 to TRBJ2-3; a weak D match, TRBD2 (5 bases). The V gene lost 4 bases and the J gene lost 1 base, with 16 bases spanning the gap. Looked up from germline, CDR1 is SGHRS and CDR2 is YFSETQ. The CDR3 is 16 residues long. This CDR3 is CASSVPLAGRTDTQYF. CDR3 coding DNA: TGCGCCAGCAGCGTCCCTCTGGCGGGTCGCACAGATACGCAGTATTTT.

The chain joins TRBV2 to TRBJ1-5, with D perhaps TRBD1 (5 bases). The CDR3 length is 14 residues. CDR1 and CDR2 from the germline V gene are SNHLY and FYNNEI. V was pared by 7 bases and J by 7 bases, with 17 bases between. CDR3 nucleotides: TGTGCCAGCATAAAGGACACCAATCAGCAGCCCCAGCATTTT. Encoded protein: CASIKDTNQQPQHF.

This chain joins TRBV5-1 and TRBJ2-5, with D unclear. The CDR3 contains 13 residues. V was pared by 2 bases and J by 2 bases, with 7 bases between. Germline loops: CDR1 SGHRS, CDR2 YFSETQ. The CDR3 sequence: CASSFGLQETQYF. The CDR3 DNA reads TGCGCCAGCAGCTTCGGGTTGCAAGAGACCCAGTACTTC.

This clone came up once. This rearrangement joins TRBV2 to TRBJ2-7; TRBD1 agrees at 7 bases. In germline, CDR1 is SNHLY, CDR2 FYNNEI. Losses at the gene ends were 7 bases for V and 3 bases for J; bases not matched to a gene: 9. CDR3 length equals 14 residues. The CDR3 protein is CASIPEGQFYEQYF. The DNA for the CDR3 is TGTGCCAGCATCCCAGAGGGACAGTTCTACGAGCAGTACTTC. The full variable domain, completed using reference TRBV2 and TRBJ2-7, is EPEVTQTPSHQVTQMGQEVILRCVPISNHLYFYWYRQILGQKVEFLVSFYNNEISEKSEIFDDQFSVERPDGSNFTLKIRSTKLEDSAMYFCASIPEGQFYEQYFGPGTRLTVT.

The chain links TRBV3-1 (or the pseudogene TRBV3-2) to TRBJ2-1; D unresolved. Germline V gene data show CDR1 as LGHDT and CDR2 as YNNKEL (reference sequence). This CDR3 is 15 amino acids long. Trimming took 3 bases from V and 0 from J, leaving 9 bases between them. For the CDR3, the DNA is TGTGCCAGCAGCCAGAACAGAGTCTCCTACAATGAGCAGTTCTTC. Protein product: CASSQNRVSYNEQFF.

The genes are TRBV5-1 and TRBJ1-1; 11 bases match TRBD1. The CDR3 extends over 16 amino acids. V was clipped by 3 bases and J by 1 base; unmatched bases: 5. The germline CDR1 and CDR2 sequences are SGHRS and YFSETQ. Here the CDR3 reads CASSSRDRGSNTEAFF. Written as DNA, the CDR3 is TGCGCCAGCAGCTCAAGGGACAGGGGGTCGAACACTGAAGCTTTCTTT. Using reference TRBV5-1 and TRBJ1-1 for the parts outside the CDR3, the full variable domain is KAGVTQTPRYLIKTRGQQVTLSCSPISGHRSVSWYQQTPGQGLQFLFEYFSETQRNKGNFPGRFSGRQFSNSRSEMNVSTLELGDSALYLCASSSRDRGSNTEAFFGQGTRLTVV.

The V call is TRBV12-3 or TRBV12-4, the J call TRBJ1-2; 7 bases are shared with TRBD1. Trimming at V came to 2 bases and at J to 8 bases, leaving 5 bases not matched to a gene. The CDR3 is made up of 13 amino acids. The DNA for the CDR3 is TGTGCCAGCAGTTTAAAGGGGGCTTGGGGCTACACCTTC. Its translation is CASSLKGAWGYTF.

V usage is TRBV5-1 and J usage is TRBJ1-2, with 8 bases matching TRBD1. This CDR3 is built from 15 residues. CDR1 is SGHRS and CDR2 is YFSETQ in the germline V gene. With V trimmed by 3 bases and J by 2 bases, 6 bases remained unmatched. This chain's CDR3 is CASSSQDRGNYGYTF. In DNA, the CDR3 is TGCGCCAGCAGCTCCCAAGACAGGGGCAACTATGGCTACACCTTC.

J is TRBJ2-1 and V is TRBV2; 11 bases line up with TRBD2. Germline V gene sequence: CDR1 SNHLY, CDR2 FYNNEI. CDR3 length: 15 amino acids. The ends lost 7 bases at V and 1 base at J; junction bases unmatched: 3. The CDR3 spells CASTLAGGSYNEQFF. In DNA form, the CDR3 reads TGTGCCAGCACCTTAGCGGGAGGGTCCTACAATGAGCAGTTCTTC.

The chain joins TRBV9 to TRBJ2-3; no definite D call. Looked up from germline, CDR1 is SGDLS and CDR2 is YYNGEE. CDR3 size: 15 residues. V dropped 5 bases and J dropped 6 bases, with 19 bases sitting between them. CDR3 sequence: CASSTDRGRDDTQYF. CDR3 bases: TGTGCCAGCAGTACTGATCGAGGCCGTGACGATACGCAGTATTTT.

The chain employs TRBV11-2 and TRBJ2-3, with 8 bases identical to TRBD2. Per the germline V gene, CDR1 is SGHAT and CDR2 is FQNNGV. The V gene end was trimmed by 1 base and the J gene end by 4 bases; junction bases not matched to a gene: 1. CDR3 length: 14 amino acids. The CDR3 region is CASSLGGLADTQYF. Written as DNA, the CDR3 is TGTGCCAGCAGCTTAGGGGGACTAGCAGATACGCAGTATTTT.

The rearrangement uses TRBV4-1 and TRBJ2-7; 8 nucleotides match TRBD1. The CDR3 consists of 14 residues. Unmatched junction bases numbered 6, after V lost 4 bases and J lost 4 bases. Looked up from germline, CDR1 is MGHRA and CDR2 is YSYEKL. CDR3 sequence reads: CASSPGDRGYEQYF. CDR3 sequence (DNA): TGCGCCAGCAGCCCGGGAGACAGGGGATACGAGCAGTACTTC.

This CDR3 reads CAISRGDNEQFF. DNA of the CDR3: TGTGCCATCAGTCGGGGGGACAATGAGCAGTTCTTC. This sequence joins TRBV10-3 and TRBJ2-1, with 7 bases aligning to TRBD2. From germline, CDR1 is ENHRY and CDR2 SYGVKD. The CDR3 totals 12 residues. The junction had 0 bases not matched to a gene; V was cut back by 5 bases and J by 5 bases.

The genes are TRBV10-3 and TRBJ1-6, with a tentative D call TRBD1 (6 bases). V shed 6 bases and J shed 5 bases, with 8 bases lying between them. The germline V gene has CDR1 ENHRY and CDR2 SYGVKD. The CDR3 loop spans 13 amino acids. For the CDR3, the DNA is TGTGCCATCAGGCAGGGGAATAATTCACCCCTCCACTTT. Its translation: CAIRQGNNSPLHF.

The chain is built from TRBV5-4 and TRBJ1-1, with 8 bases aligning to TRBD1. This CDR3 contains 13 residues. Trimming removed 6 bases from V and 4 bases from J; junction bases left unmatched: 5. Germline V lookup: CDR1 SGHNT, CDR2 YYREEE (reference sequence). The CDR3 DNA sequence: TGTGCCAGCACGAGACAGGGGCGCACTGAAGCTTTCTTT. Protein: CASTRQGRTEAFF.

A single count supports this clone. V gene TRBV14 combines with J gene TRBJ2-7; 8 nucleotides line up with TRBD1. V shed 6 bases, J shed 2 bases, and the junction held 9 bases outside the gene matches. CDR1 SGHDN and CDR2 FVKESK come from the germline V gene. CDR3 length: 15 residues. The CDR3 DNA reads as TGTGCCAGCAGTGAATTTACAGGGGGAACCTACGAGCAGTACTTC. Its protein is CASSEFTGGTYEQYF.

This clone occurred once. The gene calls are TRBV5-1 and TRBJ2-7, with TRBD1 matching over 11 bases. The CDR3 runs to 15 residues. Losses at the gene ends were 0 bases for V and 7 bases for J; bases not matched to a gene: 6. Germline V lookup: CDR1 SGHRS, CDR2 YFSETQ. The CDR3 nucleotides read TGCGCCAGCAGCTTGGATGGACAGGGGGCTCAAGAGCAGTACTTC. It is translated as CASSLDGQGAQEQYF. Complete variable domain (other parts from reference TRBV5-1 and TRBJ2-7): KAGVTQTPRYLIKTRGQQVTLSCSPISGHRSVSWYQQTPGQGLQFLFEYFSETQRNKGNFPGRFSGRQFSNSRSEMNVSTLELGDSALYLCASSLDGQGAQEQYFGPGTRLTVT.

The chain carries TRBV5-6 and TRBJ1-2, with 10 positions matching TRBD1. The CDR3 length is 15 residues. V trimming: 2 bases; J trimming: 4 bases; junction bases outside the gene matches: 5. Germline values: CDR1 SGHDT, CDR2 YYEEEE. CDR3 DNA: TGTGCCAGCAGCTTCCGGGACAGGGGTGGCTATGGCTACACCTTC. Translation: CASSFRDRGGYGYTF.

V and J are TRBV7-9 and TRBJ2-5; TRBD2 matches 9 bases. Germline V gives CDR1 SEHNR, CDR2 FQNEAQ (reference sequence). Losses at the gene ends were 1 base for V and 1 base for J; bases not matched to a gene: 4. The CDR3 covers 16 residues. DNA of the CDR3: TGTGCCAGCAGCTTAGGCGCGGGGGGGTCCCAAGAGACCCAGTACTTC. It yields the protein CASSLGAGGSQETQYF.

The rearrangement uses TRBV4-2 and TRBJ2-2, with D hard to call. The V and J ends lost 4 bases and 2 bases respectively, with 2 bases between them. CDR3 length: 12 residues. Germline V gives CDR1 LGHNA, CDR2 YNFKEQ. The CDR3 reads CASSPNTGELFF. The CDR3 DNA reads as TGTGCCAGCAGCCCTAACACCGGGGAGCTGTTTTTT.